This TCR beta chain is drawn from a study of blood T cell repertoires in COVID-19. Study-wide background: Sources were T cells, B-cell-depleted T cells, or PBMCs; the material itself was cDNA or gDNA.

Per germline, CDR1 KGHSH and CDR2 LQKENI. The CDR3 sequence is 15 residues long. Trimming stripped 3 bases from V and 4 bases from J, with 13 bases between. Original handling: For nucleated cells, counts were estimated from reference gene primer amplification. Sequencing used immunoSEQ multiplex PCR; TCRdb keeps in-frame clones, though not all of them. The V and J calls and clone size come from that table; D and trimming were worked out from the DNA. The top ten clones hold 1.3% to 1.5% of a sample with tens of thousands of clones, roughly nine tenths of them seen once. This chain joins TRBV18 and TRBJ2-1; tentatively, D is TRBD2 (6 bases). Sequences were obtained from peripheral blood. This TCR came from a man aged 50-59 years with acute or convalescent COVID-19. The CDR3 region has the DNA TGTGCCAGCTCACCTGGGGTAGCGGTTTACAATGAGCAGTTCTTC. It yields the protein CASSPGVAVYNEQFF.